The rows below give T cell receptor beta chains drawn from one sample of a study of vaccination effects on CD4 cells after COVID-19. Data came from immunoSEQ multiplex PCR; TCRdb stores just in-frame clones and leaves some out. The repertoire holds approximately 74,000 clones, with nearly 75% as singletons. The antigens these receptors bind are not known. Sequencing used CD4+ T cells from PBMCs cultured without peptide, obtained after COVID-19 vaccination. These receptors were collected from a human donor who received a COVID-19 vaccine. Each CDR3 is given with its conserved first and last residue. Fields, in order: CDR3 protein, CDR3 DNA, clone size, D gene, J gene, V gene. A D gene is named only where the DNA matches it firmly. The listing skips clone size in some rows; elsewhere it reads once, few, many or a size class.

CDR3: CASSLAGTTNEQFF
DNA: TGCGCCAGCAGCTTGGCCGGGACTACGAATGAGCAGTTCTTC
size: NA
D: TRBD2
J: TRBJ2-1
V: TRBV5-1

CDR3: CAWSVGTGSNQPQHF
DNA: TGTGCCTGGAGTGTCGGAACAGGGAGCAATCAGCCCCAGCATTTT
size: few
D: NA
J: TRBJ1-5
V: TRBV30

CDR3: CAWSPYSDYGYTF
DNA: TGTGCCTGGAGTCCGTACTCAGACTATGGCTACACCTTC
size: NA
D: NA
J: TRBJ1-2
V: TRBV30

CDR3: CASSGTSGDKQETQYF
DNA: TGTGCCAGCAGTGGGACTAGCGGGGATAAACAAGAGACCCAGTACTTC
size: NA
D: TRBD2
J: TRBJ2-5
V: TRBV2

CDR3: CAWSEQEYYGYTF
DNA: TGTGCCTGGAGTGAACAAGAATACTATGGCTACACCTTC
size: NA
D: NA
J: TRBJ1-2
V: TRBV30

CDR3: CASSFAFGSGYTF
DNA: TGTGCCAGCAGTTTTGCTTTCGGTAGTGGCTACACCTTC
size: few
D: NA
J: TRBJ1-2
V: TRBV12-3/TRBV12-4

CDR3: CASSLTGGGNTDTQYF
DNA: TGTGCCAGCAGCTTAACGGGAGGGGGCAACACAGATACGCAGTATTTT
size: once
D: NA
J: TRBJ2-3
V: TRBV7-3

CDR3: CASSLDGSNEKLFF
DNA: TGCGCCAGCAGCCTGGACGGTTCTAATGAAAAACTGTTTTTT
size: NA
D: NA
J: TRBJ1-4
V: TRBV5-1

CDR3: CASGVGGATNIQYF
DNA: TGTGCCAGCGGGGTGGGTGGGGCTACAAACATTCAGTACTTC
size: NA
D: NA
J: TRBJ2-4
V: TRBV28

CDR3: CASSAPGTPGQPQHF
DNA: TGTGCCAGCAGTGCGCCCGGGACACCGGGTCAGCCCCAGCATTTT
size: NA
D: NA
J: TRBJ1-5
V: TRBV2

CDR3: CASSPLNAGRISYGYTF
DNA: TGTGCCAGCTCACCTCTGAACGCAGGCAGAATAAGTTATGGCTACACCTTC
size: NA
D: NA
J: TRBJ1-2
V: TRBV18

CDR3: CASSVVPGGVNTGELFF
DNA: TGTGCCAGCAGCGTAGTCCCAGGGGGCGTTAACACCGGGGAGCTGTTTTTT
size: NA
D: TRBD1
J: TRBJ2-2
V: TRBV9

CDR3: CASSSLAGGLADTQYF
DNA: TGCGCCAGCAGCTCGCTAGCGGGGGGGCTCGCAGATACGCAGTATTTT
size: NA
D: TRBD2
J: TRBJ2-3
V: TRBV5-1

CDR3: CASSLSSSGGLNYNEQFF
DNA: TGTGCCAGCAGTTTATCGTCTAGCGGGGGCCTGAATTACAATGAGCAGTTCTTC
size: NA
D: TRBD2
J: TRBJ2-1
V: TRBV28

CDR3: CASSLGSPGTGYGYTF
DNA: TGCGCCAGCAGCTTGGGATCCCCAGGAACTGGGTATGGCTACACCTTC
size: NA
D: NA
J: TRBJ1-2
V: TRBV5-1

CDR3: CASSVLPTGSGSPLHF
DNA: TGTGCCAGCAGCGTCCTACCTACAGGGAGCGGTTCACCCCTCCACTTT
size: NA
D: NA
J: TRBJ1-6
V: TRBV7-2

CDR3: CSAQLAGGPDTQYF
DNA: TGCAGCGCCCAACTAGCGGGGGGGCCAGATACGCAGTATTTT
size: NA
D: TRBD2
J: TRBJ2-3
V: TRBV29-1

CDR3: CARSGQWIFENTGELFF
DNA: TGTGCCAGATCGGGACAGTGGATCTTTGAGAACACCGGGGAGCTGTTTTTT
size: NA
D: TRBD1
J: TRBJ2-2
V: TRBV7-3

CDR3: CASSVPGQGGTEAFF
DNA: TGTGCCAGTAGTGTGCCAGGACAGGGCGGCACTGAAGCTTTCTTT
size: NA
D: TRBD1
J: TRBJ1-1
V: TRBV19

CDR3: CAISGQQGLRGYTF
DNA: TGTGCCATCAGTGGTCAACAGGGGCTGAGGGGCTACACCTTC
size: NA
D: TRBD1
J: TRBJ1-2
V: TRBV10-3

CDR3: CASSGTGSNQPQHF
DNA: TGCGCCAGCAGTGGGACGGGATCCAATCAGCCCCAGCATTTT
size: few
D: NA
J: TRBJ1-5
V: TRBV10-1

CDR3: CASSELRGGTQYF
DNA: TGTGCCAGCAGTGAATTGCGGGGGGGAACGCAGTATTTT
size: NA
D: TRBD2
J: TRBJ2-3
V: TRBV2

CDR3: CASSQDYQGSNQPQHF
DNA: TGCGCCAGCAGCCAAGATTACCAGGGGAGCAATCAGCCCCAGCATTTT
size: once
D: NA
J: TRBJ1-5
V: TRBV4-3

CDR3: CASSPYTSGTQETQYF
DNA: TGTGCCAGCAGCCCTTATACTAGCGGGACTCAAGAGACCCAGTACTTC
size: NA
D: TRBD2
J: TRBJ2-5
V: TRBV11-2

CDR3: CASGDRERYGYTF
DNA: TGTGCCAGCGGAGACAGGGAACGCTATGGCTACACCTTC
size: once
D: TRBD1
J: TRBJ1-2
V: TRBV2

CDR3: CASSIGLALSTGELFF
DNA: TGTGCCAGCAGTATTGGACTAGCTCTTAGCACCGGGGAGCTGTTTTTT
size: NA
D: TRBD2
J: TRBJ2-2
V: TRBV6-4

CDR3: CSVGGNTGELFF
DNA: TGCAGCGTTGGCGGGAACACCGGGGAGCTGTTTTTT
size: NA
D: NA
J: TRBJ2-2
V: TRBV29-1

CDR3: CASSVNLRQGDLYGYTF
DNA: TGTGCCAGCAGCGTAAATTTAAGACAGGGGGACCTATATGGCTACACCTTC
size: NA
D: TRBD1
J: TRBJ1-2
V: TRBV9

CDR3: CASSADSYDYNEQFF
DNA: TGTGCCAGCAGCGCGGACAGCTACGACTACAATGAGCAGTTCTTC
size: NA
D: NA
J: TRBJ2-1
V: TRBV9

CDR3: CASSLGWFQPQHF
DNA: TGTGCCAGCAGCTTAGGCTGGTTTCAGCCCCAGCATTTT
size: NA
D: NA
J: TRBJ1-5
V: TRBV7-2

CDR3: CASRGTVHQETQYF
DNA: TGTGCCAGCAGGGGGACGGTGCACCAAGAGACCCAGTACTTC
size: NA
D: NA
J: TRBJ2-5
V: TRBV6-5

CDR3: CASSYSDASTGELFF
DNA: TGTGCCAGCAGTTACTCGGACGCATCGACCGGGGAGCTGTTTTTT
size: few
D: NA
J: TRBJ2-2
V: TRBV6-6

CDR3: CASRRTGEENTEAFF
DNA: TGCGCCAGCAGGAGGACAGGGGAAGAGAACACTGAAGCTTTCTTT
size: NA
D: TRBD1
J: TRBJ1-1
V: TRBV5-1

CDR3: CASSRSESEQFF
DNA: TGTGCCAGCAGCCGTTCCGAGTCCGAGCAGTTCTTC
size: few
D: NA
J: TRBJ2-1
V: TRBV7-3

CDR3: CASSRDSGTSGTDTQYF
DNA: TGTGCCAGCAGCCGCGACTCCGGGACTAGCGGCACAGATACGCAGTATTTT
size: NA
D: TRBD2
J: TRBJ2-3
V: TRBV4-2

CDR3: CSVESPGYTF
DNA: TGCAGCGTTGAATCCCCTGGCTACACCTTC
size: NA
D: NA
J: TRBJ1-2
V: TRBV29-1

CDR3: CASSVGGGTGTDTQYF
DNA: TGTGCCAGCAGCGTAGGGGGTGGGACAGGCACAGATACGCAGTATTTT
size: NA
D: TRBD1
J: TRBJ2-3
V: TRBV9

CDR3: CASRSHKAHQPQHF
DNA: TGTGCCAGTAGATCCCACAAGGCCCATCAGCCCCAGCATTTT
size: NA
D: NA
J: TRBJ1-5
V: TRBV19

CDR3: CASTRDRVGYGYTF
DNA: TGTGCCAGCACCAGGGACAGGGTTGGGTATGGCTACACCTTC
size: NA
D: TRBD1
J: TRBJ1-2
V: TRBV7-8

CDR3: CASSPYGQLGGELFF
DNA: TGTGCCAGCAGCCCCTATGGACAGTTGGGCGGGGAGCTGTTTTTT
size: once
D: NA
J: TRBJ2-2
V: TRBV7-2

CDR3: CATSDPRTGATGELFF
DNA: TGTGCCACCAGTGATCCGCGGACAGGGGCCACCGGGGAGCTGTTTTTT
size: once
D: TRBD1
J: TRBJ2-2
V: TRBV24-1

CDR3: CASSPRRGSGNTIYF
DNA: TGCGCCAGCAGCCCCCGGAGGGGCTCTGGAAACACCATATATTTT
size: NA
D: NA
J: TRBJ1-3
V: TRBV4-1

CDR3: CASSSSSGGALEQFF
DNA: TGTGCCAGTAGTTCCTCTAGCGGGGGGGCCCTTGAGCAGTTCTTC
size: few
D: TRBD2
J: TRBJ2-1
V: TRBV19

CDR3: CSVEPGQGDGYTF
DNA: TGCAGCGTAGAACCGGGACAGGGTGATGGCTACACCTTC
size: few
D: TRBD1
J: TRBJ1-2
V: TRBV29-1

CDR3: CASRRTGGENEAFF
DNA: TGTGCCAGCAGGAGGACAGGGGGCGAAAATGAAGCTTTCTTT
size: NA
D: TRBD1
J: TRBJ1-1
V: TRBV6-5

CDR3: CSVSERGGLDGELFF
DNA: TGCAGCGTTAGTGAGCGGGGGGGCCTCGACGGGGAGCTGTTTTTT
size: NA
D: TRBD2
J: TRBJ2-2
V: TRBV29-1

CDR3: CASSLGPRQGATNEKLFF
DNA: TGTGCCAGCAGCCTTGGGCCCCGACAGGGGGCGACTAATGAAAAACTGTTTTTT
size: NA
D: TRBD1
J: TRBJ1-4
V: TRBV9

CDR3: CASSDTIGYEQFF
DNA: TGTGCCAGCAGTGACACTATTGGCTATGAGCAGTTCTTC
size: few
D: NA
J: TRBJ2-1
V: TRBV6-4

CDR3: CASSPSGGGADTQYF
DNA: TGTGCCAGCAGCCCATCTGGCGGGGGGGCAGATACGCAGTATTTT
size: few
D: TRBD2
J: TRBJ2-3
V: TRBV9

CDR3: CASSLSQQSEAFF
DNA: TGTGCCAGCAGCTTGTCCCAGCAATCTGAAGCTTTCTTT
size: few
D: NA
J: TRBJ1-1
V: TRBV7-2

CDR3: CASSSGVGGGAGAFF
DNA: TGTGCCAGCAGCTCAGGTGTGGGTGGGGGCGCGGGAGCTTTCTTT
size: NA
D: NA
J: TRBJ1-1
V: TRBV5-4

CDR3: CASSSGETQYF
DNA: TGTGCCAGCAGTTCAGGAGAGACCCAGTACTTC
size: NA
D: NA
J: TRBJ2-5
V: TRBV6-5

CDR3: CASSITAGAHNEQFF
DNA: TGTGCCAGTAGTATTACAGCGGGGGCCCACAATGAGCAGTTCTTC
size: NA
D: TRBD2
J: TRBJ2-1
V: TRBV19

CDR3: CAISDPQYQGNTEAFF
DNA: TGTGCCATCAGTGACCCGCAATATCAGGGGAACACTGAAGCTTTCTTT
size: NA
D: NA
J: TRBJ1-1
V: TRBV10-3

CDR3: CASSYHTGDYGYTF
DNA: TGTGCCAGCAGTTACCACACAGGGGACTATGGCTACACCTTC
size: NA
D: TRBD1
J: TRBJ1-2
V: TRBV6-5

CDR3: CASSFTSRVRTDTQYF
DNA: TGTGCCAGCAGCTTTACATCGAGGGTGAGGACAGATACGCAGTATTTT
size: NA
D: NA
J: TRBJ2-3
V: TRBV7-8

CDR3: CASSLQGSQIKNIQYF
DNA: TGTGCCAGCAGCTTACAAGGGAGCCAGATTAAAAACATTCAGTACTTC
size: NA
D: NA
J: TRBJ2-4
V: TRBV7-3